This is a list of T cell receptor beta chains from one sample in a study of blood T cells in healthy people across ages. Using its own MiXCR run on the 5' RACE reads, TCRdb lists one record per CDR3 protein. The profile shows some 1.8 million distinct CDR3 sequences, approximately 39% of them singletons. Sequencing was carried out using blood. Every receptor here comes from a human donor in good health. The CDR3 runs from the conserved cysteine through the conserved F or W.

V	J	length	CDR3
TRBV29-1	TRBJ2-1	15	CSAGGLAGVYNEQFF
TRBV7-2	TRBJ2-5	18	CASSLHPRTSGGEETQYF
TRBV7-6	TRBJ2-1	13	CASSPRYYNEQFF
TRBV5-1	TRBJ2-7	15	CASSLTGAPSYEQYF
TRBV28	.	15	CACSLGGRVQHEQYF
TRBV6-2/TRBV6-3	TRBJ2-3	16	CASSYSPVGSTDTQYF
TRBV7-3	TRBJ2-1	15	CASSLTGQRYNEQFF
TRBV20-1	TRBJ1-2	14	CSASSSGTIYGYTF
TRBV29-1	TRBJ2-5	12	CSALTGGQTQYF
TRBV12-3/TRBV12-4	TRBJ2-7	15	CASSPGRGTTYEQYF
TRBV7-2	TRBJ2-7	15	CASSFGSASSYEQYF
TRBV25-1	.	15	CASSEAGPLSYEQYF
TRBV28	TRBJ1-2	16	CANSSVGGQGDYGYTF
TRBV27	TRBJ1-1	15	CASSLKGPMNTEAFF
TRBV20-1	.	15	CSAPGGTGNFYEQYF
TRBV4-3	TRBJ2-7	20	CASSQELPPKVAGESYEQYF
TRBV12-3/TRBV12-4	TRBJ2-1	12	CASNMGTGEQFF
TRBV7-6	TRBJ2-7	15	CASSLAPGIAHEQYF
TRBV20-1	TRBJ1-2	13	CSARQQAIYGYTF
TRBV7-2	TRBJ2-7	14	CASSGLLGPGEQYF
TRBV6-5	.	18	CASSYSSRGQDREGTQYF
TRBV20-1	TRBJ1-2	17	CSARGKEAPQSNYGYTF
TRBV6-1	TRBJ1-4	14	CASSGGLTNEKLFF
TRBV7-9	TRBJ2-6	17	CASSLRSGVAGANVLTF
TRBV10-2	TRBJ2-1	15	CASSDAWRGGDEQFF
TRBV4-2	TRBJ2-7	14	CASSQPGLGYEQYF
TRBV6-5	TRBJ2-1	16	CASSYSMDRGPDEQFF
TRBV20-1	TRBJ2-1	16	CSARDASQSSYNEQFF
TRBV20-1	TRBJ1-1	14	CSAPLRAGAPEAFF
TRBV3-1	TRBJ1-2	16	CASSLKGSRGGYGYTF
TRBV28	TRBJ2-1	13	CTADRTLYNEQFF
TRBV5-1	TRBJ2-2	16	CASSPHRDANTGELFF
TRBV20-1	.	13	CSAYSGESGTQYF
TRBV7-2	TRBJ1-2	18	CASSLVFGGQGLNYGYTF
TRBV19	TRBJ1-1	13	CASIPTGTAEAFF
TRBV13	TRBJ2-7	14	CASSPRRGVDEQYF
TRBV4-2	.	17	CASSQGLAGGRVETQYF
TRBV2	TRBJ2-3	14	CASSERANTDTQYF
TRBV7-2	TRBJ2-5	15	CASSFGYRDQETQYF
TRBV6-5	TRBJ1-4	16	CASSYSVGPPNEKLFF
TRBV4-2	TRBJ1-5	16	CASSQDLTGVGQPQHF